This passage covers 21 T cell receptor beta chains from one sample sequenced in a study of T-cell memory formation after mild COVID-19. TCRdb called the 5' RACE reads again in MiXCR, with one record for every CDR3 protein. This sample has 100,000 to 150,000 distinct CDR3 sequences, with 15% to 20% found just once. Source material: PBMCs or a T cell subset sorted from them (not recorded which). Source of these receptors: a man aged 18 to 30 who had mild COVID-19 (a few samples of this study predate the infection). Cell type and time point are not known.

In this sample, this clonotype turned up a few times. This chain links TRBV29-1 with TRBJ2-7; D is possibly TRBD2 (6 bases). Trimming left V 4 bases short and J 0 bases short, with 16 bases between. This CDR3 has 15 amino acids. Germline V gives CDR1 SQVTM, CDR2 ANQGSEA. CDR3 loop: CSVAVGDSSSYEQYF. CDR3 coding DNA: TGCAGCGTTGCTGTGGGGGACTCAAGCTCCTACGAGCAGTACTTC.

A few counts support this clonotype. V usage is TRBV10-1 and J usage is TRBJ2-2; D remains unclear. This CDR3 contains 13 residues. Germline CDR1 is WNHNN and CDR2 is SYGVQD (reference sequence). V was pared by 6 bases and J by 6 bases, with 11 bases between. Here the CDR3 reads CASRSGRSGELFF. CDR3 nucleotides: TGCGCCAGCAGATCCGGACGATCCGGGGAGCTGTTTTTT.

This rearrangement joins TRBV7-2 to TRBJ2-3, with 8 bases that match TRBD2. CDR3 size: 14 residues. The trim removed 5 bases at V and 2 bases at J, leaving 3 bases unmatched. Germline CDR1 reads SGHTA; CDR2 reads FQGNSA. The CDR3 here is CASSTGLVTDTQYF. For the CDR3, the DNA is TGTGCCAGCAGCACGGGACTAGTCACAGATACGCAGTATTTT. Together with reference TRBV7-2 and TRBJ2-3, the CDR3 gives the full variable domain: GAGVSQSPSNKVTEKGKDVELRCDPISGHTALYWYRQSLGQGLEFLIYFQGNSAPDKSGLPSDRFSAERTGGSVSTLTIQRTQQEDSAVYLCASSTGLVTDTQYFGPGTRLTVL.

The gene calls are TRBV13 and TRBJ2-7; D is perhaps TRBD1 (6 bases). The V gene's germline CDR1 is PRHDT and CDR2 FYEKMQ (reference sequence). The CDR3 is 13 residues long. Trimming cost V 3 bases and J 3 bases, with 9 bases left between them. CDR3 in amino acids: CASSLKDSYEQYF. As DNA, the CDR3 is TGTGCCAGCAGCTTGAAGGACAGCTACGAGCAGTACTTC.

The sample holds a few counts of this clonotype. The chain joins TRBV5-6 to TRBJ2-1, with 9 positions matching TRBD2. The V gene end was trimmed by 0 bases and the J gene end by 9 bases; junction bases not matched to a gene: 4. In germline, CDR1 is SGHDT, CDR2 YYEEEE. The length of the CDR3 is 14 residues. The CDR3 is CASSLVRGGGEQFF. For the CDR3, the DNA is TGTGCCAGCAGCTTGGTGCGGGGGGGCGGTGAGCAGTTCTTC.

The chain carries TRBV19 and TRBJ1-2; 7 positions agree with TRBD1. The CDR3 sequence is 16 residues long. Germline V CDR1 and CDR2: LNHDA, SQIVND (reference sequence). The V gene end was trimmed by 4 bases and the J gene end by 4 bases; junction bases not matched to a gene: 12. CDR3 region: CASSTGTAGPPYGYTF. DNA for the CDR3: TGTGCCAGTAGTACGGGGACAGCCGGGCCCCCCTATGGCTACACCTTC.

This clonotype was counted only a few times. CDR3 nucleotide sequence: TGCAGTGCTGCGAGGGACGGAGGAGAGACCCAGTACTTC. It yields the protein CSAARDGGETQYF. The chain joins TRBV20-1 to TRBJ2-5; D is perhaps TRBD1 or TRBD2 (5 bases each). From germline, CDR1 is DFQATT and CDR2 SNEGSKA (reference sequence). Trimming left V 5 bases short and J 4 bases short, with 14 bases between. The CDR3 contains 13 residues.

In nucleotides, the CDR3 is TGTGCCAGCTCACCAAAAAACAGGGTAGGGACTCACAATGAGCAGTTCTTC. Its translation is CASSPKNRVGTHNEQFF. This rearrangement joins TRBV18 to TRBJ2-1; the D call may be TRBD1 or TRBD2 (6 bases each). V gave up 2 bases and J gave up 5 bases, with 19 bases separating them. Germline V gene lookup returns CDR1 KGHSH and CDR2 LQKENI. This CDR3 region has 17 residues.

The chain combines TRBV12-3 or TRBV12-4 with TRBJ1-6, with 7 bases identical to TRBD1. This CDR3 is built from 15 residues. Trimming took 6 bases from V and 5 from J; bases not matched to a gene: 7. CDR3 loop: CASRPRTGDNSPLHF. For the CDR3, the DNA is TGTGCCAGCAGGCCCCGGACAGGAGATAATTCACCCCTCCACTTT.

This clonotype appeared a few times. The chain is built from TRBV20-1 and TRBJ2-5; TRBD2 agrees at 11 bases. This CDR3 is 16 amino acids long. Germline CDR1 and CDR2: DFQATT and SNEGSKA (reference sequence). V lost 5 bases and J lost 2; bases outside the gene matches: 10. CDR3 coding DNA: TGCAGTGCTGGTTCTAGCGGGGGGACTCTACAAGAGACCCAGTACTTC. It translates to CSAGSSGGTLQETQYF.

The chain carries TRBV9 and TRBJ2-7; D possibly corresponds to TRBD1 (5 bases). Germline V lookup: CDR1 SGDLS, CDR2 YYNGEE. V was cut by 5 bases and J by 0 bases, with 6 bases left in between. The CDR3 has 12 residues. The CDR3 loop is CASSQGSYEQYF. The CDR3 bases are TGTGCCAGCAGTCAGGGCTCCTACGAGCAGTACTTC.

This chain joins TRBV4-2 and TRBJ1-2; 8 bases map to TRBD1. This CDR3 has 14 amino acids. CDR1 and CDR2 from the germline V gene are LGHNA and YNFKEQ. Unmatched junction bases numbered 8, after V lost 3 bases and J lost 8 bases. CDR3 sequence (DNA): TGTGCCAGCAGCCACCCGCAGGGGGCGGAAGGCTACACCTTC. This sequence encodes CASSHPQGAEGYTF.

The CDR3 nucleotides are TGCGCCAGCAGCCCTAGGGGGCGCGGGGGCACAGATACGCAGTATTTT. This sequence encodes CASSPRGRGGTDTQYF. The chain combines TRBV5-1 with TRBJ2-3, with D possibly TRBD1 on 7 matching bases. V was clipped by 4 bases and J by 1 base, with 16 bases between them. Looked up from germline, CDR1 is SGHRS and CDR2 is YFSETQ. The CDR3 is 16 amino acids. Full variable domain (remainder filled in from reference TRBV5-1 and TRBJ2-3): KAGVTQTPRYLIKTRGQQVTLSCSPISGHRSVSWYQQTPGQGLQFLFEYFSETQRNKGNFPGRFSGRQFSNSRSEMNVSTLELGDSALYLCASSPRGRGGTDTQYFGPGTRLTVL.

This clonotype has at least ten counts. The CDR3 region has the DNA TGTGCCAGCAGTTACTTGCGGGGGGACTCCTACAATGAGCAGTTCTTC. It translates to CASSYLRGDSYNEQFF. The chain has TRBV6-2 or TRBV6-3 and TRBJ2-1, with 8 bases aligning to TRBD2. CDR1 is MNHEY and CDR2 is SVGEGT in the germline V gene. J was trimmed by 0 bases and V by 1 base; bases with no gene match: 2. The CDR3 runs to 16 residues.

Only a few counts were recorded for this clonotype. The chain combines TRBV20-1 with TRBJ2-7, with 14 bases that match TRBD2. CDR1 DFQATT and CDR2 SNEGSKA come from the germline V gene (reference sequence). Trimming took 1 base from V and 6 from J; bases not matched to a gene: 8. The CDR3 length is 16 residues. CDR3 in amino acids: CSARARLAGGRGEQYF. In DNA form, the CDR3 reads TGCAGTGCTAGAGCGCGACTAGCGGGGGGGCGGGGCGAGCAGTACTTC.

This chain's CDR3 is CASRHGTNLYEQYV. The CDR3 DNA is TGTGCCAGCAGACACGGGACAAATCTCTACGAGCAGTACGTC. This rearrangement joins TRBV2 to TRBJ2-7; the D gene is possibly TRBD1 (6 bases). Germline CDR1 reads SNHLY; CDR2 reads FYNNEI. CDR3 length equals 14 residues. Trimming removed 6 bases at V and 3 bases at J, with 15 bases between.

V and J are TRBV7-3 and TRBJ2-3, with D unclear. This CDR3 spans 14 amino acids. V was clipped by 3 bases and J by 3 bases, with 10 bases between them. CDR1 is SGHTA, CDR2 FQGTGA, per germline. The CDR3: CASSLTGPTDTQYF. The CDR3 DNA reads TGTGCCAGCAGCTTGACTGGGCCAACAGATACGCAGTATTTT.

There are a few counts of this clonotype. The chain couples TRBV5-1 to TRBJ1-1; D might be TRBD1 (6 bases). This CDR3 has 14 residues. Germline CDR1 reads SGHRS; CDR2 reads YFSETQ. Between the trimmed V and J ends, which lost 3 bases and 4 bases, there was a span of 13 bases. DNA of the CDR3: TGCGCCAGCAGCTGGCAGGGGTACGGCACTGAAGCTTTCTTT. It encodes CASSWQGYGTEAFF.

The rearrangement joins TRBV5-6 to TRBJ1-2, with TRBD1 identical over 7 bases. V dropped 2 bases and J dropped 8; count of bases not matched to a gene: 6. The CDR3 is 13 amino acids. Germline V gene data show CDR1 as SGHDT and CDR2 as YYEEEE. CDR3 residues: CASSFDRAEGYTF. The CDR3 coding sequence is TGTGCCAGCAGCTTTGACAGGGCAGAGGGCTACACCTTC.

The chain uses TRBV5-4 and TRBJ1-2; D is ambiguous. The V gene's germline CDR1 is SGHNT and CDR2 YYREEE (reference sequence). V lost 0 bases and J lost 5, with 11 bases in between. CDR3 length: 14 amino acids. The CDR3 nucleotides read TGTGCCAGCAGCTTGGCCGGCGGACTGTATGGCTACACCTTC. Residues: CASSLAGGLYGYTF.

About this clonotype itself: The junction does not match germline at one end; this may be a read error. This chain connects TRBV4-3 to TRBJ1-4; 9 bases are shared with TRBD1. CDR1 and CDR2 from the germline V gene are LGHNA and YSLEER. CDR3 length equals 14 residues. The CDR3 sequence is CASSQGQGDEKMFF. The CDR3 nucleotides are TGCGCCAGCAGCCAGGGACAGGGCGACGAAAAAATGTTTTTT.